This T cell receptor beta chain was sequenced in a study of control samples from healthy donors and cancer patients. Data came from immunoSEQ multiplex PCR; TCRdb stores just in-frame clones and leaves some out. The sample lists over 100,000 clones, more than 90% seen once, with around 5.4% in the top ten. V was pared by 6 bases and J by 4 bases, with 13 bases between. Per germline, CDR1 SGDLS and CDR2 YYNGEE. The CDR3 runs to 13 residues. This receptor was identified in a man in his late teens or twenties in good health. Sequencing was performed on blood. The chain joins TRBV9 to TRBJ1-2; D unclear. The CDR3 DNA reads as TGTGCCAGCATGGGCCTTGCCTCCTATGGCTACACCTTC. This encodes CASMGLASYGYTF.